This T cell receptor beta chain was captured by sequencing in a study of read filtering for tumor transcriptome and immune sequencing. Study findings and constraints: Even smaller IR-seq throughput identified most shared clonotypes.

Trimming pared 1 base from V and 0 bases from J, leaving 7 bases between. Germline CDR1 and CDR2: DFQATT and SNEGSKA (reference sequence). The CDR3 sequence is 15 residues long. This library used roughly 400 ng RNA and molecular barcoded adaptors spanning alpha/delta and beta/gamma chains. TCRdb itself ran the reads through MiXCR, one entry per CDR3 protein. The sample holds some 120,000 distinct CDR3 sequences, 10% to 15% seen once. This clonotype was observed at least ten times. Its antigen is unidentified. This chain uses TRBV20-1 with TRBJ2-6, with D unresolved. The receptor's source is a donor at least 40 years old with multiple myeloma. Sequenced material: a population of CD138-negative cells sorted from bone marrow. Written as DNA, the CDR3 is TGCAGTGCTAGAGTAAGAAGCTCTGGGGCCAACGTCCTGACTTTC. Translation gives CSARVRSSGANVLTF.